Shown below are 17 T cell receptor beta chains from a single sample sequenced in a study of T cell changes during pregnancy in multiple sclerosis. Some clones are missing from TCRdb's copy, which holds only in-frame ones; the method was immunoSEQ multiplex PCR. The top ten clones hold roughly 1.5% of a sample with under 65,000 clones, roughly 92% of them seen once. Specimen: peripheral blood, collected in the second trimester of pregnancy. The receptor set was obtained from a female donor with multiple sclerosis, enrolled in a pregnancy study.

The CDR3 protein is CASSRGRQGNTEAFF. The CDR3 DNA follows: TGTGCCAGCTCACGGGGGAGACAGGGGAACACTGAAGCTTTCTTT. The chain couples TRBV18 to TRBJ1-1; TRBD1 aligns across 7 bases. This CDR3 spans 15 amino acids. CDR1 and CDR2 from the germline V gene are KGHSH and LQKENI. V lost 4 bases to trimming and J lost 1 base; unmatched junction nucleotides: 6.

This chain uses TRBV10-1 with TRBJ2-1, with D possibly matching TRBD2 (5 bases). Trimming pared 3 bases from V and 4 bases from J, leaving 13 bases between. This CDR3 contains 15 residues. Germline lookup yields CDR1 WNHNN and CDR2 SYGVQD (reference sequence). CDR3: CASSDRVSGYNEQFF. CDR3 in DNA: TGCGCCAGCAGTGATCGTGTGAGCGGTTACAATGAGCAGTTCTTC.

V gene TRBV5-1 combines with J gene TRBJ2-2, with D tentatively TRBD2 (6 bases). This CDR3 region has 17 residues. V was shortened by 2 bases and J by 7 bases, with 21 bases between the two germline ends. Looked up from germline, CDR1 is SGHRS and CDR2 is YFSETQ. The CDR3 coding sequence is TGCGCCAGCAGCTTCGGGACGAAGGGTCTCGGGAGCGGGGAGCTGTTTTTT. Amino acid sequence: CASSFGTKGLGSGELFF.

CDR3 protein: CASSHVAGVYEQFF. CDR3 DNA sequence: TGTGCCAGTAGTCATGTAGCGGGAGTCTATGAGCAGTTCTTC. The genes are TRBV19 and TRBJ2-1, with 9 bases fitting TRBD2. CDR3 length equals 14 residues. The V gene's germline CDR1 is LNHDA and CDR2 SQIVND (reference sequence). Germline trimming cut 5 bases from V and 8 bases from J; bases unmatched to any gene: 7.

The chain carries TRBV18 and TRBJ2-5; unclear D gene. The CDR3 contains 13 residues. The V end lost 0 bases, the J end lost 2 bases, and 4 bases lay between the germline ends. CDR1 is KGHSH and CDR2 is LQKENI in the germline V gene. The CDR3 loop is CASSPPGQETQYF. The DNA for the CDR3 is TGTGCCAGCTCACCACCCGGGCAAGAGACCCAGTACTTC.

V gene TRBV4-3 combines with J gene TRBJ2-2; D may be TRBD1 (5 bases). V was trimmed by 3 bases and J by 7 bases, leaving 6 bases between them. The CDR3 is made up of 12 amino acids. The germline V gene has CDR1 LGHNA and CDR2 YSLEER. The CDR3 DNA reads as TGCGCCAGCAGCCAGGGGCTCGGGGAGCTGTTTTTT. This codes for CASSQGLGELFF.

The chain uses TRBV11-2 and TRBJ1-2; 7 bases are a match to TRBD1. The CDR3 spans 13 residues. The J segment lost 3 bases and the V segment lost 5 bases, leaving 3 bases of the junction unmatched. Per germline, CDR1 SGHAT and CDR2 FQNNGV. CDR3 bases: TGTGCCAGCAGCAAAGACAGGGACTATGGCTACACCTTC. This translates into CASSKDRDYGYTF.

V usage is TRBV5-5 and J usage is TRBJ2-7, with 7 bases lining up with TRBD1. The CDR3 spans 13 residues. Germline values: CDR1 SGHKS, CDR2 YYEKEE (reference sequence). V gave up 4 bases and J gave up 4 bases; unmatched junction bases: 5. Here the CDR3 DNA reads TGTGCCAGCAGCCCGGACAGGCTTTACGAGCAGTACTTC. This translates into CASSPDRLYEQYF.

This clone showed up just once. The V and J genes are TRBV28 and TRBJ2-3; unclear D gene. V was cut by 3 bases and J by 2 bases, with 12 bases left in between. This CDR3 is 15 amino acids long. The germline V gene has CDR1 MDHEN and CDR2 SYDVKM. The CDR3 here is CASSFPQAATDTQYF. The CDR3 DNA reads as TGTGCCAGCAGTTTCCCCCAGGCTGCCACAGATACGCAGTATTTT.

The rearrangement joins TRBV7-2 to TRBJ2-6; D remains unclear. Between the trimmed V and J ends, which lost 2 bases and 0 bases, there was a span of 8 bases. Per germline, CDR1 SGHTA and CDR2 FQGNSA. The CDR3 runs 16 residues. CDR3 loop: CASSLQVSSGANVLTF. The DNA for the CDR3 is TGTGCCAGCAGCTTACAGGTTTCCTCTGGGGCCAACGTCCTGACTTTC.

The gene calls are TRBV4-1 and TRBJ2-7; the D gene is possibly TRBD1 (6 bases). CDR1 MGHRA and CDR2 YSYEKL come from the germline V gene. V was cut by 2 bases and J by 3 bases, with 8 bases left in between. The CDR3 loop spans 13 amino acids. The DNA of the CDR3 is TGCGCCAGCAGCCAAACAGGGATCTACGAGCAGTACTTC. Its protein is CASSQTGIYEQYF.

The gene calls are TRBV28 and TRBJ2-1; 11 bases match TRBD2. J gave up 2 bases and V 7 bases, and 4 bases lay outside the gene matches. The CDR3 runs to 15 residues. Per the germline V gene, CDR1 is MDHEN and CDR2 is SYDVKM. CDR3 region: CASKVSGGAYNEQFF. For the CDR3, the DNA is TGTGCCAGCAAAGTTAGCGGGGGGGCCTACAATGAGCAGTTCTTC. Full variable domain (remainder filled in from reference TRBV28 and TRBJ2-1): DVKVTQSSRYLVKRTGEKVFLECVQDMDHENMFWYRQDPGLGLRLIYFSYDVKMKEKGDIPEGYSVSREKKERFSLILESASTNQTSMYLCASKVSGGAYNEQFFGPGTRLTVL.

The CDR3 region is CASRLGSGAGELFF. In nucleotides, the CDR3 is TGTGCCAGCAGATTGGGGAGTGGCGCCGGGGAGCTGTTTTTT. J is TRBJ2-2 and V is TRBV9, with a possible D match to TRBD2 (5 bases). Germline V lookup: CDR1 SGDLS, CDR2 YYNGEE. Trimming pared 5 bases from V and 6 bases from J, leaving 14 bases between. This CDR3 has 14 residues.

The chain links TRBV5-5 to TRBJ2-5; D may be TRBD1 (5 bases). The V end was cut by 7 bases, the J end by 5 bases, with 15 bases between. In germline, CDR1 is SGHKS, CDR2 YYEKEE (reference sequence). This CDR3 has 13 amino acids. CDR3 DNA sequence: TGTGCCAGCCTCAGGCCAGGGTTGGAGACCCAGTACTTC. It yields the protein CASLRPGLETQYF.

This clone has only a few counts. The J gene is TRBJ2-7, the V gene TRBV2, with D perhaps matching TRBD2 (5 bases). CDR1 is SNHLY and CDR2 is FYNNEI in the germline V gene. Trimming left V 9 bases short and J 2 bases short, with 14 bases between. This CDR3 has 13 amino acids. The CDR3 nucleotides are TGTGCCAGATCGAGAGGGATAACCTACGAGCAGTACTTC. Its protein is CARSRGITYEQYF.

This chain uses TRBV4-1 with TRBJ2-2; 10 nucleotides align to TRBD2. Germline values: CDR1 MGHRA, CDR2 YSYEKL. The CDR3 contains 15 residues. V shed 2 bases, J shed 4 bases, and the junction held 1 base outside the gene matches. CDR3 residues: CASSQLAGVTGELFF. CDR3 nucleotide sequence: TGCGCCAGCAGCCAACTAGCGGGAGTCACCGGGGAGCTGTTTTTT.

This clone was picked up a small number of times. This chain joins TRBV5-4 and TRBJ2-3, with 14 bases aligning to TRBD2. The junction had 5 bases not matched to a gene; V was cut back by 4 bases and J by 1 base. Germline values: CDR1 SGHNT, CDR2 YYREEE (reference sequence). The CDR3 loop spans 17 amino acids. In DNA form, the CDR3 reads TGTGCCAGCAGCAAGGGACTAGCGGGAGATGGCACAGATACGCAGTATTTT. The encoded protein is CASSKGLAGDGTDTQYF. Combining the CDR3 with reference TRBV5-4 and TRBJ2-3 gives the whole variable domain ETGVTQSPTHLIKTRGQQVTLRCSSQSGHNTVSWYQQALGQGPQFIFQYYREEENGRGNFPPRFSGLQFPNYSSELNVNALELDDSALYLCASSKGLAGDGTDTQYFGPGTRLTVL.